The entry below describes one TCR beta chain. The CDR3 has 15 residues. Germline CDR1 is LNHDA and CDR2 is SQIVND (reference sequence). With 1 base removed from V and 0 bases from J, the gap between germline ends came to 4 bases. The PCR had 60 Vbeta and 13 Jbeta primers. Sequencing was performed with immunoSEQ multiplex PCR; in TCRdb, only in-frame clones are kept and a portion is missing. The sample holds approximately 82,000 clones; 78% are singletons and the top ten take around 1.5%. The data were obtained in a study of cytomegalovirus exposure and HLA in healthy donors. Sample: PBMCs. The V and J genes are TRBV19 and TRBJ2-6, with D unclear. The TCR originated in a man between 35 and 55 years old in good health and CMV-seronegative. DNA of the CDR3: TGTGCCAGTAGTATAGGCGGCTCTGGGGCCAACGTCCTGACTTTC. Its protein is CASSIGGSGANVLTF.